This T cell receptor beta chain was identified in a study of cytomegalovirus exposure and HLA in healthy donors (dated by TCRdb to about 2017). Looking at the study overall: An earlier analysis of approximately 590 of the donors reported 250 to 350 Gb of sequence data and roughly 100 million unique TCR beta sequences from some 180 million T cells. Approximately 310 gigabases of sequencing data and approximately 80 million unique TCR sequences were included in an early release covering several hundred HLA-typed donors. Among the roughly 400 genotyped donors, around 79% belonged to the genetic ancestry cluster associated with self-reported Caucasian donors. The study was designed to test whether signatures of past pathogen exposure could be identified by cataloging public T cell receptors. The study profiled the T cell repertoires of around 700 subjects by immunosequencing and related them to cytomegalovirus serostatus. Besides the first cohort of about 730 subjects, a separate validation cohort made up of 90 to 150 different subjects was used. High-throughput TCR immunosequencing, statistical association of individual TCRs with disease status, and machine learning were combined to predict cytomegalovirus infection status. A later analysis re-examined previously published TCR beta repertoires from roughly 650 donors and added high-resolution HLA genotyping to investigate patterns of TCR occurrence. In the later analysis, no new phenotypic data were used to find candidate immune exposures; instead, reliance was placed on TCR beta sequences and their occurrence across donors. An earlier analysis of several hundred of the donors applied high-throughput TCR beta sequencing to assess whether each TCR beta V gene segment acted as functional or pseudogenic. Donor age, sex, ethnicity and CMV serostatus were collected together with the repertoire data. Genome-wide SNP genotypes for about three fifths of the 666 donors were used in a later genetic analysis, which treated that subset as a discovery cohort. Every discovery cohort repertoire had been produced on one sequencing platform. Both class I and class II loci were covered by HLA typing, at four-digit resolution. Typing coverage differed by locus: A, B, C, DRB1 and DQB1 were typed in roughly 620-640 donors, DQA1 in about 500, DPA1 in 600 to 610, and DPB1 in approximately 450. Several DR-DQ haplotypes were treated as single units for association and clustering because of strong linkage in the cohort. Among about 410 genotyped donors of the cohort, an average of about 240,000 unique TCR beta nucleotide sequences was sequenced per donor, of which roughly 17% were non-productive.

Notes on this clone: It lacks a known antigen. No much larger clonotype is one base removed from it; base qualities were not supplied.

The cohort comprised around 690 healthy bone marrow donors. Cohort members were all nominally healthy when sampled, although unrecorded immune exposures were likely present. The donor was CMV seronegative and was included in the group of 352 seronegative cohort members. Each donor provided a peripheral blood sample, and peripheral blood mononuclear cells were used for TCR beta sequencing. Genomic DNA extraction from the blood cell samples was performed with the Qiagen DNeasy Blood Extraction Kit. The library was prepared using the immunoSEQ multiplex PCR assay. The multiplex PCR relied on a mix of 60 forward primers for TCR Vbeta segments and 13 reverse primers for TCR Jbeta segments. A multiplex PCR assay on genomic DNA amplified the CDR3 region of rearranged TCR beta genes. The Illumina HiSeq System was used to sequence the amplified TCR beta libraries as 87-base-pair reads. On the study's bioinformatics: A later analysis counted tens of millions of unique TCR beta chains across the 550 to 700 repertoires, and some 11 million of these chains were shared by at least two donors. A nearest-neighbor algorithm error-corrected the raw reads and collapsed the reads into unique sequences, merging closely related sequences to remove PCR and sequencing errors. To assign V, D and J gene segments, CDR3 sequences were aligned to IMGT reference sequences. For a sequence to be retained, at least a six-nucleotide match to both a V gene segment and a J gene segment was required. Rearrangements were classified as productive when the CDR3 lacked stop codons and remained in frame with V and J, and all other rearrangements were classified as non-productive. CDR3 was defined according to IMGT convention as the region running from the second conserved V-encoded cysteine to the conserved J-encoded phenylalanine. Sequences without an unambiguous match to a single V gene segment were excluded from the earlier analysis of a few hundred of the donors. In an earlier analysis of a few hundred of the donors, a V segment was called functional when productive rearrangements were above 56.7%, and segregating when the standard deviation between donors exceeded 5%. A statistical classification framework was built for diagnosing cytomegalovirus status from the catalog of TCR beta chain sequences. A later analysis assigned V and J genes by comparing TCR nucleotide sequences with IMGT/GENE-DB human TR gene sequences. A later analysis assigned CDR3 sequences and most-parsimonious VDJ recombination scenarios with the TCRdist pipeline. In a later analysis, every TCR beta chain was defined by the combination of its CDR3 amino acid sequence and its V-gene family, and reads without a unique V-gene family were dropped. A later analysis removed several hundred highly shared, low-generation-probability nucleotide sequences to deal with suspected cross-contamination and a sequencing artifact. A later analysis calculated a clonal expansion index for each public chain from normalized within-repertoire ranks of inferred template counts. In a later analysis, generation probabilities were computed with a VDJ recombination model fitted to out-of-frame rearrangements, and the resulting probabilities were checked against IGoR. In a later analysis, hypergeometric tests were used to score TCR-TCR, TCR-HLA and TCR-CMV co-occurrence, with a repertoire-size bias correction applied to TCR pairs. A later analysis estimated false discovery rates by permuting HLA or CMV assignments 20 times. A later analysis grouped co-occurring TCRs with DBSCAN, adding TCRdist sequence similarity when clustering within HLA-allele-positive subsets. For co-occurrence clustering, repertoires with fewer than 30,000 or more than 120,000 public chains were excluded, along with 4 to 6 repertoires with anomalous nucleotide sharing. What TCRdb holds here is the immuneACCESS table cut down to in-frame rearrangements. Part of the clones is not present; checked against another copy, under half of the missing clones reflect an unresolved V gene, and the others are unexplained. From that table come the V and J calls and clone size; the DNA was used to work out D and trimming. Counted in this sample were under 200,000 clones; around 76% of them appeared once. The ten largest make up about 1.9% of the sample.

What the study reported, not specific to this receptor: According to a later analysis, parvovirus B19, influenza, CMV and Epstein-Barr virus appeared linked to several top co-occurrence clusters. Because counts were too low, around 18 rarely observed V segments, including chromosome 9 orphons, were left out of the earlier analysis of 587 of the donors. The study listed 150 to 200 TCR beta chains as associated with cytomegalovirus. A later genetic analysis associated a missense DCLRE1C variant with V-gene and J-gene trimming of TCR beta chains, and an independent cohort replicated the association. In a later analysis, most CMV-associated TCR beta chains were found to appear HLA-restricted, with HLA associations seemingly driven largely by CMV exposure. Correlated functional status among segregating V segments might be attributable to linkage disequilibrium, but an unknown experimental factor could not be ruled out. Strong co-occurrence of HLA alleles, especially DR and DQ, made assigning TCR associations to individual alleles difficult. Three of the identified cytomegalovirus-associated TCR beta chains were confirmed in vitro to be specific for cytomegalovirus antigens. This cohort had only TCR beta chains sequenced, and the lack of alpha or paired-chain data limited which features could be detected. Across donors, most TCR sequences were observed very rarely, whereas some public TCRs were present in many individuals. A later analysis found that HLA-associated TCR beta chains were more clonally expanded and had lower generation probabilities than equally common non-associated chains. In an earlier analysis of approximately 590 of the donors, most TCR beta V segments were observed in productive rearrangements about 87% or about 30% of the time, broadly matching IMGT annotations. A further reported finding was that TCR beta sequences accurately predicted the HLA-A and HLA-B alleles for most subjects in the first cohort. In a later analysis, some 18,000 TCR beta sequences were associated with specific HLA alleles at a false discovery rate of 0.05. The presence/absence analyses assumed that sequencing depth was roughly uniform across donors, and that assumption may not be true. In both the original and validation cohorts, the classifier was reported to diagnose cytomegalovirus status with high specificity and sensitivity. According to a later genetic analysis, donors in an Asian-associated ancestry cluster had fewer N-insertions in productive TCRs than the approximately 710-donor mean. For the cohort, immune exposure information was limited to CMV serostatus. Because HLA typing was missing for some donors at each locus, association tests included only the typed subset. Some IMGT-functional V segments, including TRBV6-2 and TRBV6-3, could not be distinguished by the 87-base-pair reads and were therefore excluded. A cluster of highly shared sequence variants was judged likely to be a technical artifact of the sequencing pipeline. It was suggested by the authors that the approach could potentially be generalized to other disease states and immunological phenotypes. According to a later analysis, TCR association rates differed among HLA loci, with DRB1 alleles showing the most associated TCRs and HLA-C alleles showing the fewest.

The CDR3 runs 16 amino acids, cysteine and phenylalanine included. Solely the CDR3 DNA is kept, with 48 bases framed from the first base. V is cut by 4 bases and J by 2 bases, and the space between the germline ends is 18 bases. The germline V gene (reference sequence) supplies CDR1 SEHNR and CDR2 FQNEAQ. The sequence came from a man aged 30 to 45 in good health and CMV-seronegative. Rearrangement joined TRBV7-9 to TRBJ2-7; possibly the D gene is TRBD1, per 6 matching bases. Sequenced: PBMCs. This receptor has the CDR3 CASSSQMVAGAYEQYF. The nucleotide sequence is given as TGTGCCAGCAGCTCCCAGATGGTCGCAGGGGCCTACGAGCAGTACTTC.